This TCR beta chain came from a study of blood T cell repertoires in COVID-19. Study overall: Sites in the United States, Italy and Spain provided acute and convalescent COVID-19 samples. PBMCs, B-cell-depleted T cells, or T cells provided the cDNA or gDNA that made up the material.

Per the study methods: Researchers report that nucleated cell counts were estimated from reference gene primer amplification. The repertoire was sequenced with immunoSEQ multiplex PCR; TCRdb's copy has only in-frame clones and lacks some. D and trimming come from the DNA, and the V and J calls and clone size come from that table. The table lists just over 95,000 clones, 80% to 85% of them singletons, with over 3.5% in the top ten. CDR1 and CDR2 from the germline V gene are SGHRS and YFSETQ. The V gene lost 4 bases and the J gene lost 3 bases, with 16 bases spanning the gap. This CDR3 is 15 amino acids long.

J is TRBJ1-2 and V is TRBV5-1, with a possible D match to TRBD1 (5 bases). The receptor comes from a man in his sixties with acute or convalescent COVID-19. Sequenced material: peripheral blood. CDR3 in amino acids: CASSAGPPLDYGYTF. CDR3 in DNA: TGCGCCAGCAGCGCGGGACCGCCGTTAGACTATGGCTACACCTTC.